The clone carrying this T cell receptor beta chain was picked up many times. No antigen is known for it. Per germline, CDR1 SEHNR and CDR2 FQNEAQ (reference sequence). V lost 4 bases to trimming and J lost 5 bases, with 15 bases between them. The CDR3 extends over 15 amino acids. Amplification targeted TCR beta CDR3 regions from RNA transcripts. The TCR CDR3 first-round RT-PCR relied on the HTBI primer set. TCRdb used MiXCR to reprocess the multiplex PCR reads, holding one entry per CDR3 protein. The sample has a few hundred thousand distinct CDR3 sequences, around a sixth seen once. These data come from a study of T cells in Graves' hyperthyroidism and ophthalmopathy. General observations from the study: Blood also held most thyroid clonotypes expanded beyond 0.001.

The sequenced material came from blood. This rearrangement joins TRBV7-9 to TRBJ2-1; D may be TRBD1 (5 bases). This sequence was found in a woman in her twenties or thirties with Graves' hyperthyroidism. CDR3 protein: CASSSGGAYDNEQFF. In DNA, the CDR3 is TGTGCCAGCAGCTCTGGTGGGGCATATGACAATGAGCAGTTCTTC.